Following are 25 T cell receptor beta chains from one sample sequenced in a study of vaccination and CD4 T cells after COVID-19. Treatment reported: roughly nine-day PBMC culture with coronavirus spike peptide pools or control peptides (ViraFEST assay). It was before the COVID-19 pandemic (2011-2018) that the unexposed donor's CD4+ T cells were collected. For these TCRs, the target antigens are not known. The Oncomine TCR Beta short-read assay generated sequence data from the DNA of cultured CD4+ T cells. One entry per CDR3 protein results from TCRdb running MiXCR on the PCR reads. The data show approximately 6,000 distinct CDR3 sequences, with approximately 47% seen just once and 30% to 40% held by the top ten. Sequenced input: CD4+ T cells from blood, cultured in vitro. Source of these receptors: a human donor in good health.

The J gene is TRBJ1-5, the V gene TRBV20-1; 8 bases map to TRBD1. The CDR3 spans 17 residues. The V segment lost 5 bases and the J segment 1 base; nucleotides outside the gene matches: 13. Germline lookup yields CDR1 DFQATT and CDR2 SNEGSKA (reference sequence). CDR3 loop: CSASQGQELWSNQPQHF. DNA of the CDR3: TGCAGTGCTTCCCAGGGACAGGAATTGTGGAGCAATCAGCCCCAGCATTTT.

The gene calls are TRBV5-4 and TRBJ2-2; 8 nucleotides align to TRBD1. Per the germline V gene, CDR1 is SGHNT and CDR2 is YYREEE (reference sequence). J gave up 0 bases and V 4 bases, and 5 bases lay outside the gene matches. This CDR3 is 16 amino acids long. The CDR3 region is CASSRRQGSNTGELFF. Here the CDR3 DNA reads TGTGCCAGCAGCAGAAGACAGGGGTCGAACACCGGGGAGCTGTTTTTT.

The chain uses TRBV25-1 and TRBJ1-2, with D maybe TRBD1 (6 bases). The length of the CDR3 is 15 residues. Trimming left V 6 bases short and J 5 bases short, with 19 bases between. The V gene's germline CDR1 is MGHDK and CDR2 SYGVNS. DNA for the CDR3: TGTGCCAGCAGGGGCGAACAACAGGGTCGATATGGCTACACCTTC. Encoded protein: CASRGEQQGRYGYTF.

This chain uses TRBV19 with TRBJ2-3; 9 nucleotides agree with TRBD2. With V trimmed by 3 bases and J by 1 base, 5 bases remained unmatched. The CDR3 contains 16 residues. Germline V gives CDR1 LNHDA, CDR2 SQIVND (reference sequence). The CDR3 nucleotides read TGTGCCAGTAGTATCTTTGAGCGGGGGGGCACAGATACGCAGTATTTT. Its protein is CASSIFERGGTDTQYF.

This clonotype has only a few counts. V usage is TRBV6-5 and J usage is TRBJ1-2; unclear D gene. Germline V gene data show CDR1 as MNHEY and CDR2 as SVGAGI. Trimming took 2 bases from V and 8 from J, leaving 12 bases between them. This CDR3 is 13 amino acids long. DNA of the CDR3: TGTGCCAGCAGTTACAAAGTCAAGGCAGGCTACACCTTC. Residues: CASSYKVKAGYTF.

The table lists this clonotype with a few counts. The chain is built from TRBV20-1 and TRBJ1-6; 10 nucleotides line up with TRBD1. The CDR3 totals 16 residues. V gave up 3 bases and J gave up 5 bases; unmatched junction bases: 7. Germline V CDR1 and CDR2: DFQATT, SNEGSKA (reference sequence). CDR3 nucleotides: TGCAGTGCTAGGACGACAGGGGGCGAAAATAATTCACCCCTCCACTTT. It yields the protein CSARTTGGENNSPLHF.

This chain uses TRBV6-4 with TRBJ2-2; D might be TRBD1 or TRBD2, each matching 5 bases. CDR1 and CDR2 (germline): MRHNA, SNTAGT. Trimming removed 3 bases at V and 3 bases at J, with 5 bases between. The CDR3 covers 13 residues. CDR3 coding DNA: TGTGCCAGCAGTGAGGGGGACACCGGGGAGCTGTTTTTT. As protein: CASSEGDTGELFF.

This clonotype was detected a few times. This chain uses TRBV19 with TRBJ1-1, with TRBD1 as a possible D gene (5 bases). Germline V gives CDR1 LNHDA, CDR2 SQIVND (reference sequence). V shed 7 bases and J shed 9 bases, with 15 bases lying between them. This CDR3 spans 12 amino acids. In DNA, the CDR3 is TGTGCCAGTAATGAGGTGGGGCTCAAAGCTTTCTTT. This gives the protein CASNEVGLKAFF.

The chain couples TRBV30 to TRBJ1-1; 8 bases match TRBD1. Per germline, CDR1 GTSNPN and CDR2 SVGIG (reference sequence). V dropped 4 bases and J dropped 1; count of bases not matched to a gene: 8. This CDR3 comprises 15 residues. The CDR3 region is CAWTGSTGANTEAFF. CDR3 in DNA: TGTGCCTGGACAGGTTCGACAGGGGCGAACACTGAAGCTTTCTTT.

In this sample, this clonotype turned up a few times. The V call is TRBV27, the J call TRBJ1-2; tentatively, D is TRBD1 (6 bases). CDR1 and CDR2 (germline): MNHEY, SMNVEV (reference sequence). There are 13 residues in the CDR3. Trimming left V 5 bases short and J 4 bases short, with 11 bases between. CDR3 sequence reads: CASSRGHLYGYTF. CDR3 coding DNA: TGTGCCAGCAGTAGGGGACACCTCTATGGCTACACCTTC.

The sample holds a few counts of this clonotype. The chain employs TRBV20-1 and TRBJ2-3; D is ambiguous. The V gene's germline CDR1 is DFQATT and CDR2 SNEGSKA (reference sequence). V was shortened by 1 base and J by 4 bases, with 12 bases between the two germline ends. CDR3 length: 14 amino acids. CDR3 coding DNA: TGCAGTGCTAGAGGAGATTACGAGTCAGATACGCAGTATTTT. Amino acids: CSARGDYESDTQYF.

The DNA of the CDR3 is TGTGCCAGCAGTTACGGACAGGGTAAAGCTTTCTTT. This codes for CASSYGQGKAFF. The V call is TRBV27, the J call TRBJ1-1; 8 positions agree with TRBD1. Losses at the gene ends were 4 bases for V and 9 bases for J; bases not matched to a gene: 4. The CDR3 covers 12 residues. The germline CDR1 and CDR2 sequences are MNHEY and SMNVEV (reference sequence).

This clonotype appeared a few times. The V and J genes are TRBV21-1 and TRBJ1-2; TRBD1, the table's D call, was not compared with the DNA. TRBV21-1 is a pseudogene locus. The CDR3 is 10 amino acids. The CDR3 bases are TGTGCCAGCAGACAGGGAGGCTACACCTTC. Residues: CASRQGGYTF.

This chain uses TRBV19 with TRBJ1-2; D not certain. V was cut by 7 bases and J by 8 bases, with 14 bases left in between. This CDR3 is 12 amino acids long. Per germline, CDR1 LNHDA and CDR2 SQIVND (reference sequence). CDR3 DNA: TGTGCCAGTAACAAGAAGTCGGGAGGCTACACCTTC. Its translation: CASNKKSGGYTF.

Turning to this clonotype: Germline is not matched at one junction end, which may reflect a read error. V is TRBV20-1 and J is TRBJ2-7; 7 positions agree with TRBD2. Germline loops: CDR1 DFQATT, CDR2 SNEGSKA (reference sequence). There are 14 residues in the CDR3. CDR3: CSAGEWGGAYEQYF. The CDR3 region has the DNA TGCAGTGCTGGAGAGTGGGGGGGGGCCTACGAGCAGTACTTC.

The chain links TRBV5-1 to TRBJ1-2; no clear D gene. This CDR3 is 13 amino acids long. CDR1 is SGHRS, CDR2 YFSETQ, per germline. Between the trimmed V and J ends, which lost 0 bases and 1 base, there was a span of 4 bases. The CDR3 DNA follows: TGCGCCAGCAGCTTGGGCGGTAACTATGGCTACACCTTC. Translated: CASSLGGNYGYTF.

The chain uses TRBV5-5 and TRBJ1-2, with D hard to call. V was trimmed by 0 bases and J by 0 bases, leaving 9 bases between them. The V gene's germline CDR1 is SGHKS and CDR2 YYEKEE (reference sequence). This CDR3 contains 15 residues. CDR3 residues: CASSLVPGSNYGYTF. The CDR3 coding sequence is TGTGCCAGCAGCTTGGTACCGGGATCTAACTATGGCTACACCTTC.

CDR3: CSAKRRGAGETQYF. CDR3 in DNA: TGCAGTGCCAAGCGCCGGGGGGCTGGGGAGACCCAGTACTTC. This chain links TRBV20-1 with TRBJ2-5, with D maybe TRBD2 (7 bases). The CDR3 has 14 amino acids. Trimming took 6 bases from V and 5 from J, leaving 19 bases between them. Per the germline V gene, CDR1 is DFQATT and CDR2 is SNEGSKA (reference sequence).

This rearrangement joins TRBV7-9 to TRBJ2-7; no definite D call. Trimming took 4 bases from V and 5 from J, leaving 6 bases between them. Germline V gene sequence: CDR1 SEHNR, CDR2 FQNEAQ (reference sequence). The CDR3 is made up of 11 amino acids. CDR3 loop: CASSWSDEQYF. The CDR3 region has the DNA TGTGCCAGCAGCTGGTCCGACGAGCAGTACTTC.

The rearrangement uses TRBV6-4 and TRBJ2-3; TRBD2 matches 14 bases. The CDR3 runs to 18 residues. In germline, CDR1 is MRHNA, CDR2 SNTAGT. The V and J ends lost 1 base and 2 bases, in that order; junction bases with no gene match: 5. The CDR3 DNA reads TGTGCCAGCAGTGACTTTGAGACTAGCGGGGGGGCCACAGATACGCAGTATTTT. It encodes CASSDFETSGGATDTQYF.

The chain links TRBV14 to TRBJ1-2; maybe TRBD1 (6 bases). V lost 0 bases to trimming and J lost 8 bases, with 10 bases between them. The CDR3 runs 13 residues. The germline CDR1 and CDR2 sequences are SGHDN and FVKESK. CDR3 loop: CASSQDLGGGYTF. The CDR3 region has the DNA TGTGCCAGCAGCCAAGATCTGGGGGGCGGCTACACCTTC.

The J gene is TRBJ1-1, the V gene TRBV5-4; D is ambiguous. The V and J ends lost 7 bases and 2 bases respectively, with 12 bases between them. The CDR3 has 13 amino acids. Germline V gene data show CDR1 as SGHNT and CDR2 as YYREEE (reference sequence). The chain's CDR3 is CASSEDTNTEAFF. CDR3 DNA: TGTGCCAGCTCCGAAGACACCAACACTGAAGCTTTCTTT.

This clonotype has more than one count but fewer than ten. The chain joins TRBV19 to TRBJ1-6; TRBD1 might be the D (5 bases). Looked up from germline, CDR1 is LNHDA and CDR2 is SQIVND (reference sequence). V was shortened by 6 bases and J by 6 bases, with 6 bases between the two germline ends. The CDR3 extends over 12 amino acids. CDR3: CASRRGNSPLHF. The CDR3 DNA follows: TGTGCCAGTAGAAGGGGTAATTCACCCCTCCACTTT. Filled out from reference TRBV19 and TRBJ1-6, the complete variable domain reads DGGITQSPKYLFRKEGQNVTLSCEQNLNHDAMYWYRQDPGQGLRLIYYSQIVNDFQKGDIAEGYSVSREKKESFPLTVTSAQKNPTAFYLCASRRGNSPLHFGNGTRLTVT.

A few counts support this clonotype. V and J are TRBV5-1 and TRBJ1-2, with 7 bases aligning to TRBD1. From germline, CDR1 is SGHRS and CDR2 YFSETQ. The CDR3 is 14 residues long. The V gene end was trimmed by 2 bases and the J gene end by 3 bases; junction bases not matched to a gene: 4. Here the CDR3 DNA reads TGCGCCAGCAGCTTAAACCAGGGGGACTATGGCTACACCTTC. Protein product: CASSLNQGDYGYTF.

The chain has TRBV7-8 and TRBJ1-1, with D unresolved. Trimming removed 1 base from V and 2 bases from J, with 2 bases in between. CDR1 and CDR2 from the germline V gene are SGHVS and FQNEAQ. This CDR3 is built from 12 residues. The CDR3 region is CASSLVNTEAFF. In DNA form, the CDR3 reads TGTGCCAGCAGCTTAGTAAACACTGAAGCTTTCTTT.